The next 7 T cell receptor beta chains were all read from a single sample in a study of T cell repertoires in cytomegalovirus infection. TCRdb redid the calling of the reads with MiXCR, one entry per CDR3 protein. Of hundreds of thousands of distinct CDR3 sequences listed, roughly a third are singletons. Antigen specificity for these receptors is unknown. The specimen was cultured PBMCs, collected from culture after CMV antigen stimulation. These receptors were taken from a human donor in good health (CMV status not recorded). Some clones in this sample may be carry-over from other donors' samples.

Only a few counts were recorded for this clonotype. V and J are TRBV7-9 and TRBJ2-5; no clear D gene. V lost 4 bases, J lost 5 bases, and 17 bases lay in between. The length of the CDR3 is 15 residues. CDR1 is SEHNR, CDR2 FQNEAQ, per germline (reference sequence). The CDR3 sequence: CASSSWVSGRETQYF. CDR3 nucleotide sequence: TGTGCCAGCAGCTCGTGGGTCTCAGGCAGGGAGACCCAGTACTTC. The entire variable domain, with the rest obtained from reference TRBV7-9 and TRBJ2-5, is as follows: DTGVSQNPRHKITKRGQNVTFRCDPISEHNRLYWYRQTLGQGPEFLTYFQNEAQLEKSRLLSDRFSAERPKGSFSTLEIQRTEQGDSAMYLCASSSWVSGRETQYFGPGTRLLVL.

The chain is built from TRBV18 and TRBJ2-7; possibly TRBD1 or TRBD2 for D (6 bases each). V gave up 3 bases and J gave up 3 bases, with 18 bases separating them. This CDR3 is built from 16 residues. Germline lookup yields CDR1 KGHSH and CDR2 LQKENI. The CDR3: CASSPGGHLVRYEQYF. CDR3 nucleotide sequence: TGTGCCAGCTCACCGGGGGGACATTTGGTCCGCTACGAGCAGTACTTC.

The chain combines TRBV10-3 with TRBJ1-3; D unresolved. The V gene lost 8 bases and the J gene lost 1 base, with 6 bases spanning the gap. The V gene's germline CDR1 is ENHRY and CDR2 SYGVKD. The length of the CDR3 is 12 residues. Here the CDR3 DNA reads TGTGCCATCCGGGAGTCTGGAAACACCATATATTTT. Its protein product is CAIRESGNTIYF.

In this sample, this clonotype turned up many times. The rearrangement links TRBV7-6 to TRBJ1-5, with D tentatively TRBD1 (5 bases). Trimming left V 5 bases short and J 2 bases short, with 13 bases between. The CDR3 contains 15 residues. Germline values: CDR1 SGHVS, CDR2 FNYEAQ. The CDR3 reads CASSLGLGRNQPQHF. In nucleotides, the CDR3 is TGTGCCAGCAGCCTTGGATTGGGACGCAATCAGCCCCAGCATTTT.

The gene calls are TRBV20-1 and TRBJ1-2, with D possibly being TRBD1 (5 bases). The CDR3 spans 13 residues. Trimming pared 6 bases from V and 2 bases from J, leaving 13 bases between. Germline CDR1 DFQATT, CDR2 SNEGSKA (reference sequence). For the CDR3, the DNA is TGCAGTGCCCTAACCAGGGAAAACTATGGCTACACCTTC. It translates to CSALTRENYGYTF.

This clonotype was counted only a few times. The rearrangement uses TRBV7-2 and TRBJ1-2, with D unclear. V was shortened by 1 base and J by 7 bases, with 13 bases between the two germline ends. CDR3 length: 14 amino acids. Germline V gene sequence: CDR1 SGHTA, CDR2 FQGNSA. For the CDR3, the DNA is TGTGCCAGCAGCTTAGATTTCTTTCCGTCTGGCTACACCTTC. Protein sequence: CASSLDFFPSGYTF.

The CDR3 bases are TGTGCCAGCAGTCAAGGGGACATGGGCAATCAGCCCCAGCATTTT. Its translation: CASSQGDMGNQPQHF. The chain uses TRBV28 and TRBJ1-5; D possibly corresponds to TRBD1 (6 bases). Germline lookup yields CDR1 MDHEN and CDR2 SYDVKM. Deletions cut 5 bases from V and 2 bases from J, with 13 bases between. The CDR3 covers 15 residues.